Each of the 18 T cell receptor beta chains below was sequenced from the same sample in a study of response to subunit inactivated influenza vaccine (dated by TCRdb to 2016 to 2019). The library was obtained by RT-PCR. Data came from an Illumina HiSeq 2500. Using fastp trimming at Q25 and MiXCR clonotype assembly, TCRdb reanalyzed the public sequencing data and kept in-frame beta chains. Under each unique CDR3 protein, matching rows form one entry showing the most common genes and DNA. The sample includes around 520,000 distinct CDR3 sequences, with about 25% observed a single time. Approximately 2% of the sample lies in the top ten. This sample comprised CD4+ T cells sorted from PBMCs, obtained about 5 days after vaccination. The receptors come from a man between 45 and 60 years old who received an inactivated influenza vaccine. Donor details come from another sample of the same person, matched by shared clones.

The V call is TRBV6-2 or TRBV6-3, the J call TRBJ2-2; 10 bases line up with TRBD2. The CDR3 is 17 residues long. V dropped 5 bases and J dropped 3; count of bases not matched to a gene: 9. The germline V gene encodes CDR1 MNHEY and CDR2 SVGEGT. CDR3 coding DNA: TGTGCCAGCAGTGTGCCGGGACTAGCGTGGGACACCGGGGAGCTGTTTTTT. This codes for CASSVPGLAWDTGELFF.

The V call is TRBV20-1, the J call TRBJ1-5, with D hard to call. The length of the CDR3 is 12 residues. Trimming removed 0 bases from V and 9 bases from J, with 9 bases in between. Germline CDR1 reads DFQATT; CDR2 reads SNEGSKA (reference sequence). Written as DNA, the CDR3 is TGCAGTGCTAGAGATCCTGGTGGGCCCCAGCATTTT. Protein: CSARDPGGPQHF.

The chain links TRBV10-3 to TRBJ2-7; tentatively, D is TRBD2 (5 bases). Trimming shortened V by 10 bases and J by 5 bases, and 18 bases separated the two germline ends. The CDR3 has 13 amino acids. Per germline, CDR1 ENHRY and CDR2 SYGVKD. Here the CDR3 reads CATSFLAGNEQYF. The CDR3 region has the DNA TGTGCCACGTCCTTCCTGGCGGGCAACGAGCAGTACTTC.

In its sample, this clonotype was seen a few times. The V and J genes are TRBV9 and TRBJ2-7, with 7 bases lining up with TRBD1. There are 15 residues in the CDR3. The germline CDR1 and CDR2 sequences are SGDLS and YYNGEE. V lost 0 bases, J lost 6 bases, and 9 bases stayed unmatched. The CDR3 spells CASSVEDRLTSEQYF. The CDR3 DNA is TGTGCCAGCAGCGTAGAGGACAGGCTTACTTCCGAGCAGTACTTC.

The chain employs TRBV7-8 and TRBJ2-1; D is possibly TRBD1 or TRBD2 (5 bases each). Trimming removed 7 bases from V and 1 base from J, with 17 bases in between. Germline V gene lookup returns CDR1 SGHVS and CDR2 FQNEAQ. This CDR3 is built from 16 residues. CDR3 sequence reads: CASTIGASHSYNEQFF. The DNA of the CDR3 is TGTGCCAGCACCATTGGGGCTAGCCATTCCTACAATGAGCAGTTCTTC.

As DNA, the CDR3 is TGCGCCAGCAGCTTGACTAGCGGGAGGTCAGATACGCAGTATTTT. Its translation is CASSLTSGRSDTQYF. This rearrangement joins TRBV5-1 to TRBJ2-3; 12 bases are a match to TRBD2. The CDR3 sequence is 15 residues long. From germline, CDR1 is SGHRS and CDR2 YFSETQ. V lost 1 base, J lost 4 bases, and 1 base stayed unmatched.

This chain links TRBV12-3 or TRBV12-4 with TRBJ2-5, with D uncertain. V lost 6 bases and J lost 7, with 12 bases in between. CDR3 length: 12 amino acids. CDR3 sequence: CASRTSRRTQYF. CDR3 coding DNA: TGTGCCAGCAGGACCAGTCGGCGGACCCAGTACTTC.

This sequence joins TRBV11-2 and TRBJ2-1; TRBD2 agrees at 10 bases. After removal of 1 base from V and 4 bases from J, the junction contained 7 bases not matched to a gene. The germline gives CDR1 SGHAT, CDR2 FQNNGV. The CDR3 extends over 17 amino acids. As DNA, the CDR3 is TGTGCCAGCAGCTTAGTAGGGCTAGCGGGAGTATACAATGAGCAGTTCTTC. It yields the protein CASSLVGLAGVYNEQFF.

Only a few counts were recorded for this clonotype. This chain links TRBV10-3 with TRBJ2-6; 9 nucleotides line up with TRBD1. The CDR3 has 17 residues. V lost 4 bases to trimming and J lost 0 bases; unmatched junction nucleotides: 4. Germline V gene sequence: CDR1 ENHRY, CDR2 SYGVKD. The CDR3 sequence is CAISGQGVSSGANVLTF. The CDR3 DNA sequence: TGTGCCATCAGTGGACAGGGGGTTTCCTCTGGGGCCAACGTCCTGACTTTC.

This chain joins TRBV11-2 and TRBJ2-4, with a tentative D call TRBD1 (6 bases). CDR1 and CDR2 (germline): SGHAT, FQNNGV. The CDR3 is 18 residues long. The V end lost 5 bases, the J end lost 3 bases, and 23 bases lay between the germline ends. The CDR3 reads CASSIEGVRQYGKNIQYF. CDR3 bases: TGTGCCAGCAGCATCGAGGGGGTTCGACAGTACGGCAAAAACATTCAGTACTTC. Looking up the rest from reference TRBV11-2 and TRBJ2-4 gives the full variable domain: EAGVAQSPRYKIIEKRQSVAFWCNPISGHATLYWYQQILGQGPKLLIQFQNNGVVDDSQLPKDRFSAERLKGVDSTLKIQPAKLEDSAVYLCASSIEGVRQYGKNIQYFGAGTRLSVL.

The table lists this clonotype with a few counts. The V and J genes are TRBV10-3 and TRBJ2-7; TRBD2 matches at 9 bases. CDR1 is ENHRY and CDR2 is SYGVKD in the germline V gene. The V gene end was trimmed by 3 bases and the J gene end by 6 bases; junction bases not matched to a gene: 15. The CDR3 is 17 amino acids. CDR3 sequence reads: CAISESLAGTKNREQYF. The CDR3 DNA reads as TGTGCCATCAGTGAAAGCCTAGCGGGGACGAAAAACCGCGAGCAGTACTTC.

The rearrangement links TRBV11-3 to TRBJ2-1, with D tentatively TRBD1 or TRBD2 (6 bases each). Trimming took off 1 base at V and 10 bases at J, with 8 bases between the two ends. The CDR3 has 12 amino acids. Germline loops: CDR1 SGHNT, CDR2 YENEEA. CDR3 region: CASSLGGTEQFF. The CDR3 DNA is TGTGCCAGCAGCTTAGGCGGGACAGAGCAGTTCTTC. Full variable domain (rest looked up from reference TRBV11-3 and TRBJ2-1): EAGVVQSPRYKIIEKKQPVAFWCNPISGHNTLYWYLQNLGQGPELLIRYENEEAVDDSQLPKDRFSAERLKGVDSTLKIQPAELGDSAVYLCASSLGGTEQFFGPGTRLTVL.

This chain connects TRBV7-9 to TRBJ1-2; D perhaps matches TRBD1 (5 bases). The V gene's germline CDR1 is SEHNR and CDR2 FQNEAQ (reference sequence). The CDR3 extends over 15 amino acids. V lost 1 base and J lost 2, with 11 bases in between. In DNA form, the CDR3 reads TGTGCCAGCAGCTTAGATTGGGCAGGGAACTATGGCTACACCTTC. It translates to CASSLDWAGNYGYTF.

In nucleotides, the CDR3 is TGCAGTGGAGTGGGGACTAGCGGTTACGAGCAGTACTTC. Translation: CSGVGTSGYEQYF. This chain joins TRBV20-1 and TRBJ2-7; TRBD2 matches at 11 bases. The CDR3 totals 13 residues. The germline gives CDR1 DFQATT, CDR2 SNEGSKA (reference sequence). Unmatched junction bases numbered 6, after V lost 7 bases and J lost 4 bases.

The CDR3 sequence is CASSDLTGGDQPQHF. For the CDR3, the DNA is TGTGCCAGCAGTGACTTAACAGGGGGCGATCAGCCCCAGCATTTT. V is TRBV6-4 and J is TRBJ1-5; TRBD1 aligns across 9 bases. V lost 1 base, J lost 5 bases, and 3 bases stayed unmatched. The germline V gene has CDR1 MRHNA and CDR2 SNTAGT. The CDR3 runs 15 residues.

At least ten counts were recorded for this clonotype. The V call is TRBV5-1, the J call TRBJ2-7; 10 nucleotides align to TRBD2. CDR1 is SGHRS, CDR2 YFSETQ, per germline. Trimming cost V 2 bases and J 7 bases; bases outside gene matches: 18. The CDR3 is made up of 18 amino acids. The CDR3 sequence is CASSFRAGGLAGTNEQYF. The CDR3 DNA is TGCGCCAGCAGCTTCCGAGCGGGGGGGCTAGCGGGAACAAATGAGCAGTACTTC. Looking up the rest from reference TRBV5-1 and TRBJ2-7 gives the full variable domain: KAGVTQTPRYLIKTRGQQVTLSCSPISGHRSVSWYQQTPGQGLQFLFEYFSETQRNKGNFPGRFSGRQFSNSRSEMNVSTLELGDSALYLCASSFRAGGLAGTNEQYFGPGTRLTVT.

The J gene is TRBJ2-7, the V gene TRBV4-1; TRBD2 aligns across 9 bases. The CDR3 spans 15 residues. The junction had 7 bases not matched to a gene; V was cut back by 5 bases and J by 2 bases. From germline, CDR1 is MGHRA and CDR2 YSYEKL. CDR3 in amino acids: CASSSGVAGAYEQYF. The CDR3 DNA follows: TGCGCCAGCAGCTCAGGGGTAGCGGGGGCCTACGAGCAGTACTTC.

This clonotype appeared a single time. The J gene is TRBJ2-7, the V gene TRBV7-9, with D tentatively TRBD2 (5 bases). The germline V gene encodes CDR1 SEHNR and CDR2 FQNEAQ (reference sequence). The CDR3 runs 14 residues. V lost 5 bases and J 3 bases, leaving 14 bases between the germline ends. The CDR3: CASSPRDVSYEQYF. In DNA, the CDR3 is TGTGCCAGCAGCCCCCGGGATGTTAGCTACGAGCAGTACTTC.